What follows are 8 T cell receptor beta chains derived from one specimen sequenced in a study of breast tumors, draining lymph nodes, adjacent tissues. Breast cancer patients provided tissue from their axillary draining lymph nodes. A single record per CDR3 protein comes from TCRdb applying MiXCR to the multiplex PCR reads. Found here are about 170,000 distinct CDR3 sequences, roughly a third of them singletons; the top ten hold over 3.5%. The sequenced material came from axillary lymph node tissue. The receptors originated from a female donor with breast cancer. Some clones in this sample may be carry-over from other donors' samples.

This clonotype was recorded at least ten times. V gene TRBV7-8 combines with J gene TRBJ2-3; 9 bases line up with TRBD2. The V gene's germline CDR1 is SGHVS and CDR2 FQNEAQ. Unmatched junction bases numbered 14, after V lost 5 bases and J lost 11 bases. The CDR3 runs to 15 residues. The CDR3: CASSPAGREGRVQYF. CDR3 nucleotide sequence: TGTGCCAGCAGCCCGGCTGGGCGGGAGGGCCGTGTGCAGTATTTT.

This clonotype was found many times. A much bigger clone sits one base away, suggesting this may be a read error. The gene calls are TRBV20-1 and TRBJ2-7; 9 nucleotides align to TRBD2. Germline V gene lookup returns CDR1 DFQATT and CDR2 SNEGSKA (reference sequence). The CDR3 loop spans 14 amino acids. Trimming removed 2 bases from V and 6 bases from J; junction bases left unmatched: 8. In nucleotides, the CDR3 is TGCAGTGCTAGAAGGACTAGCGAGGGTTCCGAGCAGTACTTC. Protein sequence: CSARRTSEGSEQYF.

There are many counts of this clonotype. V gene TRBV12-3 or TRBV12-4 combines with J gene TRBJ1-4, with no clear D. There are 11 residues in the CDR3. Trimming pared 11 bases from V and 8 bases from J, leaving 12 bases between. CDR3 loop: CADRTREKLFF. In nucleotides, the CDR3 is TGTGCCGACCGGACGAGAGAAAAACTGTTTTTT.

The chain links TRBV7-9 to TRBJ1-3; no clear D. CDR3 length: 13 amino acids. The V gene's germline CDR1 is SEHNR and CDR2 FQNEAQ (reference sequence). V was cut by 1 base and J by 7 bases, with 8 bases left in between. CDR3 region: CASSLVGGNTIYF. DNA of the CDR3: TGTGCCAGCAGCTTAGTCGGCGGTAACACCATATATTTT.

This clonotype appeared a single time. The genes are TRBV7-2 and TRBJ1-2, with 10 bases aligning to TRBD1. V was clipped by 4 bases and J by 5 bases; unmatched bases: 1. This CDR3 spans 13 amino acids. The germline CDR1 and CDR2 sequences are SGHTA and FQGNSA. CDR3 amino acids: CASSSGQGYGYTF. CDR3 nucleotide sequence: TGTGCCAGCAGCTCGGGACAGGGGTATGGCTACACCTTC.

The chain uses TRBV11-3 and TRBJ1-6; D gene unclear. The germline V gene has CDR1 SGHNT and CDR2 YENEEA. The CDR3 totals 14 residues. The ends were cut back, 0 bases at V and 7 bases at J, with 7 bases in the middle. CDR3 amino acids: CASSLEVGNSPLHF. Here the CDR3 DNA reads TGTGCCAGCAGCTTAGAGGTGGGAAATTCACCCCTCCACTTT.

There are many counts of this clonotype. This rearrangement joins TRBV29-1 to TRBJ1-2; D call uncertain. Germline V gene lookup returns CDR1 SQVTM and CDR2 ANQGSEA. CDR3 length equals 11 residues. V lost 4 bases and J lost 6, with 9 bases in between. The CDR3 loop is CSVGGRNGYTF. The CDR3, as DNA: TGCAGCGTTGGTGGCAGAAATGGCTACACCTTC.

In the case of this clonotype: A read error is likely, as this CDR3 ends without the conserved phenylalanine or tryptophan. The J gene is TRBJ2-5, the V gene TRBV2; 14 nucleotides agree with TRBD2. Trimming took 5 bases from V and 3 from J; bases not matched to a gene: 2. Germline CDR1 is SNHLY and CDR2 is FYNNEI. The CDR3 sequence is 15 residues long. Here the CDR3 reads CASSRLAGGEETQYS. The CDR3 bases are TGTGCCAGCAGTCGACTAGCGGGGGGGGAAGAGACCCAGTACTCC.